Detailed here is one T cell receptor beta chain. Its antigen is undetermined. The CDR3 is 14 residues long. The data were taken from a study of T cells expressing NK-cell markers. Study as a whole: Source material for TCR beta repertoires consisted of sorted CD3+CD56+NKG2C+, CD3+CD56+NKG2C- and CD3+CD56-NKG2C+ T cells. In the group of eight sequenced donors, seven were HCMV-seropositive and one was seronegative. General study findings and limits: In several donors, these clonotypes also led the CD3+CD56-NKG2C+ fraction.

The cDNA for TCR beta came from 5'RACE template switching with UMIs. TCRdb reprocessed the 5' RACE reads; each CDR3 protein has one entry and no DNA is given. The sample has roughly 150,000 distinct CDR3 sequences, and its top ten clones hold roughly 20%. Sequences were obtained from blood T cells: a sorted CD56 or NKG2C T cell subset, CD4+ or CD8+ T cells, or bulk PBMC T cells (not recorded which). The TCR sequence derives from a woman aged 18 to 75 in good health. This chain joins TRBV12-3 or TRBV12-4 and TRBJ1-6; the TRBD1 assignment by TCRdb is unverifiable without DNA. This CDR3 reads CASSFTPRGSPLHF.